This T cell receptor beta chain emerged from a study of cytotoxic CD8 clonotypes in ibrutinib-treated CLL. Study results and caveats: Rising at ibrutinib response, clonality subsequently fell back toward baseline at progression.

This CDR3 spans 15 amino acids. From germline, CDR1 is SGHVS and CDR2 FNYEAQ. V was clipped by 0 bases and J by 4 bases, with 9 bases between them. The method was immunoSEQ multiplex PCR; TCRdb's version includes in-frame clones alone and lacks a portion of them. The sample holds about 310,000 clones, just under 80% seen once. As to this clone: Its antigen is unidentified.

The TCR originated in a human donor with chronic lymphocytic leukemia. The J gene is TRBJ2-2, the V gene TRBV7-6; D might be TRBD1 (5 bases). The source was PBMCs, collected before ibrutinib treatment. Written as DNA, the CDR3 is TGTGCCAGCAGCTTAGCAGGGGTTCCCACCGGGGAGCTGTTTTTT. Its translation: CASSLAGVPTGELFF. Together with reference TRBV7-6 and TRBJ2-2, the CDR3 gives the full variable domain: GAGVSQSPRYKVTKRGQDVALRCDPISGHVSLYWYRQALGQGPEFLTYFNYEAQQDKSGLPNDRFSAERPEGSISTLTIQRTEQRDSAMYRCASSLAGVPTGELFFGEGSRLTVL.